This TCR beta chain was identified in a study of blood T cell repertoires in COVID-19 (dated by TCRdb to 2019 to 2021). For the study in its entirety: Samples covering the acute and convalescent phases of COVID-19 were provided by collaborators in the United States, Italy and Spain. The dataset comprised deeply sampled blood TCRbeta repertoires from subjects exposed to, actively infected with, or recovered from COVID-19. Samples came from the ongoing ImmuneRACE study (first 160 participants) plus 1,254 subjects from 6 global collaborators. The repertoires were released in a freely available public database meant as a resource for research on the immune response to SARS-CoV-2. The prospective study material was composed of cDNA or gDNA derived from T cells, B-cell-depleted T cells, or PBMCs. Where available, HLA class I and class II types were obtained from metadata supplied by the sample provider rather than from assay-based typing. The sample metadata nearly always contained a de-identified subject ID, COVID-19 status, age in years and sex. General conclusions and limits of the study: How much clinical and demographic metadata was included differed by source and by participant, and the metadata was provided uncurated.

The collaborating institutions used their own protocols to collect whole blood in K2EDTA tubes. For TCRbeta analysis, collaborator samples were shipped as frozen whole blood, as isolated PBMCs, or as DNA extracted from either sample type. TCRbeta CDR3 regions were amplified from genomic DNA by means of the immunoSEQ Assay, a bias-controlled multiplex PCR. Per the original workflow: Nucleated cell counts per sample were estimated from amplification of reference gene primers within the assay. To quantify the absolute abundance of each unique TCRbeta CDR3 rearrangement, sequence reads were collapsed and filtered. For each sample, productive Simpson clonality was calculated as the square root of Simpson's diversity index across productive rearrangements. TCRdb obtained this table from immuneACCESS and retained in-frame rearrangements with V and J assigned. These tables miss some clones; where compared with another copy, unresolved V genes account for less than half of the shortfall, and the remainder is unexplained. The V and J calls and clone size come from that table; D and trimming were worked out from the DNA. The sample table holds about 27,000 clones, of which 65% to 90% were seen once. The top ten constitute around 1.8% of the sample.

As concerns this clone: Its antigen remains unidentified. Base quality data are lacking; no much larger clone is found one base away.

As encoded in the germline V gene, CDR1 is SGHAT while CDR2 is FQNNGV. Spanning cysteine to phenylalanine, the CDR3 consists of 12 amino acids. CDR3 DNA only is kept here, 36 bases in frame from base 1. Trimming removed 5 bases from V and 6 bases from J, leaving 10 bases between the germline ends. Sequenced input: peripheral blood. This TCR was recovered from an elderly man with active or convalescent COVID-19. Here the chain combines TRBV11-2 and TRBJ1-2; TRBD1 is possibly the D segment (5 matching bases). The DNA is TGTGCCAGCAGCCGGGGGGGTAATGGCTACACCTTC. Its translation is CASSRGGNGYTF.